This TCR beta chain was observed in a study of cytomegalovirus exposure and HLA in healthy donors. Study results and limitations: It was shown in a later analysis that HLA-associated TCR beta chains were more clonally expanded than other, equally common chains. Immune exposure information available was restricted to CMV serostatus.

PCR was performed using 60 Vbeta and 13 Jbeta primers. Original handling: Some 10 million shared chains were among the 80 million or so unique TCR beta chains that a later analysis counted. Generated by immunoSEQ multiplex PCR, the TCRdb table keeps only in-frame clones and is missing some. Clone size and the V and J calls come from that table; the DNA yielded D and trimming. Of some 120,000 clones in the sample, 75% to 85% were seen once. On this clone itself: Its antigen is as yet unknown.

CDR3 length: 13 amino acids. V lost 5 bases and J 3 bases, leaving 11 bases between the germline ends. CDR1 and CDR2 (germline): SGHTA, FQGNSA. The rearrangement uses TRBV7-2 and TRBJ2-7, with D possibly being TRBD2 (6 bases). The sequencing sample was made of PBMCs. The receptor comes from a man aged 25-45 years in good health and CMV-seropositive. The CDR3 nucleotides are TGTGCCAGCAGCCCGTTGACTAGCTACGAGCAGTACTTC. Residues: CASSPLTSYEQYF.